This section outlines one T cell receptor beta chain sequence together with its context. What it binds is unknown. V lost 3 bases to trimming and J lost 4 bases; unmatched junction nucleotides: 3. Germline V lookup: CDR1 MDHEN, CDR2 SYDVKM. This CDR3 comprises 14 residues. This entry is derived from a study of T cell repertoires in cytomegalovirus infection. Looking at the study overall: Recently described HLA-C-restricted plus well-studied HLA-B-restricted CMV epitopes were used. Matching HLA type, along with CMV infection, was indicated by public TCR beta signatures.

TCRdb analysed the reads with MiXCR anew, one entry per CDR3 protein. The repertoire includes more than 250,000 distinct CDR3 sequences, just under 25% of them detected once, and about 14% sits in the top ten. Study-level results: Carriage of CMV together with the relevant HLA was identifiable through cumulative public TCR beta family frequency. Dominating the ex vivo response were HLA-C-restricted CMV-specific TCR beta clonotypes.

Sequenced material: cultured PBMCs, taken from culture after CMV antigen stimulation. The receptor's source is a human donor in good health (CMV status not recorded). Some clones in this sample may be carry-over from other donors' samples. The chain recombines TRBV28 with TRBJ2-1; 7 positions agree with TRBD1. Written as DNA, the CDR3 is TGTGCCAGCAGTTTTCCACAGGGGTACAATGAGCAGTTCTTC. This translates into CASSFPQGYNEQFF.